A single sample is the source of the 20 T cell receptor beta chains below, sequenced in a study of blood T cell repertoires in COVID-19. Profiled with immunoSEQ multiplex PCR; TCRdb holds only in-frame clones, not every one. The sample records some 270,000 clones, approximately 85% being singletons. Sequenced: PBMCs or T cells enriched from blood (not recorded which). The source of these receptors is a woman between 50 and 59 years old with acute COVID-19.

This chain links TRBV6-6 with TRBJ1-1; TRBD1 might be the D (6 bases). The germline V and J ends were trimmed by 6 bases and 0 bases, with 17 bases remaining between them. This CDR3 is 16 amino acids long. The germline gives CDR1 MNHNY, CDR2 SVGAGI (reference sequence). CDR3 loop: CASRPLGQTLNTEAFF. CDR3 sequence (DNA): TGTGCCAGCAGGCCACTTGGACAGACCTTGAACACTGAAGCTTTCTTT.

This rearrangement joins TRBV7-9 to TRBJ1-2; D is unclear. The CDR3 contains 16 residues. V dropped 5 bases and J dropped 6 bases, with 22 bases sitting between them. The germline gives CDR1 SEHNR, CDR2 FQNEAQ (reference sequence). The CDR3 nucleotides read TGTGCCAGCAGCAGACCTGCGGGTTCGAGGGCGGATGGCTACACCTTC. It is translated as CASSRPAGSRADGYTF.

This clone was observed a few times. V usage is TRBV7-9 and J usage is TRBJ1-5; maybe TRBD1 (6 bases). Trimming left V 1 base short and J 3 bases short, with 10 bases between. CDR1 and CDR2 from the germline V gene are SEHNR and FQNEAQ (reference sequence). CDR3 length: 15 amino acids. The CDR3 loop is CASSLDTGFNQPQHF. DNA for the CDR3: TGTGCCAGCAGCTTAGATACAGGGTTCAATCAGCCCCAGCATTTT.

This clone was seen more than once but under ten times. CDR3 nucleotides: TGTGCCAGCAGCCAAGTGTGGCAGGGGGCTACTAACTATGGCTACACCTTC. Its translation: CASSQVWQGATNYGYTF. The rearrangement joins TRBV3-1 (or the pseudogene TRBV3-2) to TRBJ1-2; 8 bases match TRBD1. The CDR3 spans 17 residues. The V segment lost 1 base and the J segment 0 bases; nucleotides outside the gene matches: 7. Germline CDR1 reads LGHDT; CDR2 reads YNNKEL (reference sequence).

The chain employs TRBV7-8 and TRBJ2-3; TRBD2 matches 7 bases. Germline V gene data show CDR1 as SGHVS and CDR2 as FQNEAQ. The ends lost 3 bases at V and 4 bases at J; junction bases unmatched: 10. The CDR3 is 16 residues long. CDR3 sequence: CASSLGGRFTPDTQYF. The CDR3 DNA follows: TGTGCCAGCAGCTTGGGGGGGAGATTCACTCCAGATACGCAGTATTTT.

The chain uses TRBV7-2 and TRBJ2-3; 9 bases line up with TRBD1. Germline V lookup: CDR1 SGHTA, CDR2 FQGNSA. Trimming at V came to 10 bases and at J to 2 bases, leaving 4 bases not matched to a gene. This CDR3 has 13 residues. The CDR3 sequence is CATLQGATDTQYF. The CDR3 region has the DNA TGTGCCACACTACAGGGGGCCACAGATACGCAGTATTTT.

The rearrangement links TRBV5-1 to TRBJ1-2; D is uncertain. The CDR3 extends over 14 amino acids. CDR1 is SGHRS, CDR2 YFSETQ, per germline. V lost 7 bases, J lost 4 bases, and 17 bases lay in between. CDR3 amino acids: CASALEGLIYGYTF. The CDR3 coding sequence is TGCGCCAGCGCCCTGGAGGGCTTAATCTATGGCTACACCTTC.

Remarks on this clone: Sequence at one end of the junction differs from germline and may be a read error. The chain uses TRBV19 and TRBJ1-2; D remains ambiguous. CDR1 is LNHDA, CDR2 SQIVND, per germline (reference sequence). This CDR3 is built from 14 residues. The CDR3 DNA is TGTGCCAGTAGTATCTGGGTAGCTAACCATGGCTACACCTTC. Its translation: CASSIWVANHGYTF.

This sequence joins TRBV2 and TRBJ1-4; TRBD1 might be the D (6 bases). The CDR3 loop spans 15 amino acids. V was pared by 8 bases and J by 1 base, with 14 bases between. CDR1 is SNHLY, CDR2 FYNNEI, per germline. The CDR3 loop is CASRPNRVTNEKLFF. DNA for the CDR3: TGTGCCAGCCGGCCTAACAGGGTAACTAATGAAAAACTGTTTTTT.

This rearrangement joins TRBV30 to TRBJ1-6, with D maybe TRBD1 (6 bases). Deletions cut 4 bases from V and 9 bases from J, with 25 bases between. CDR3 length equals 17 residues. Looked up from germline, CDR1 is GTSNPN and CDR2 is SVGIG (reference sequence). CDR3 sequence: CAWTSRRGQGRGSPLHF. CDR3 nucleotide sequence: TGTGCCTGGACCTCCCGGAGAGGGCAGGGGAGAGGTTCACCCCTCCACTTT.

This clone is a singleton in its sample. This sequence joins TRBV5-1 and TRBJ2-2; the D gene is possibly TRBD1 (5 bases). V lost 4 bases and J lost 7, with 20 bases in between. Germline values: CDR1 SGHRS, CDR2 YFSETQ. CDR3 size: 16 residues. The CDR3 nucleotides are TGCGCCAGCAGCAGCCACCCCCAGGGTAACGTCGGGGAGCTGTTTTTT. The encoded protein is CASSSHPQGNVGELFF.

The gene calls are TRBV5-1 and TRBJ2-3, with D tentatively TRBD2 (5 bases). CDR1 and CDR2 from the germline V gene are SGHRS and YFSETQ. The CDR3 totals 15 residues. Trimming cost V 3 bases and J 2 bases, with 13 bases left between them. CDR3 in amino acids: CASSSDFHPTDTQYF. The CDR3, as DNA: TGCGCCAGCAGCTCGGACTTCCACCCCACAGATACGCAGTATTTT.

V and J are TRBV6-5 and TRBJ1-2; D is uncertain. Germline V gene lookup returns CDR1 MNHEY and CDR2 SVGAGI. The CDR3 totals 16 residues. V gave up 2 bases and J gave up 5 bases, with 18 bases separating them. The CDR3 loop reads CASSYAALPNQYGYTF. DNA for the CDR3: TGTGCCAGCAGTTACGCGGCCCTTCCAAACCAATATGGCTACACCTTC.

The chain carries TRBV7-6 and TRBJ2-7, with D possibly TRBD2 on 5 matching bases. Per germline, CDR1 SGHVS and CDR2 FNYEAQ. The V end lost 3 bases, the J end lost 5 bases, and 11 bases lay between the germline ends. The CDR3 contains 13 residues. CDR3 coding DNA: TGTGCCAGCAGCTTGGAGGCTCCGGACGAGCAGTACTTC. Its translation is CASSLEAPDEQYF.

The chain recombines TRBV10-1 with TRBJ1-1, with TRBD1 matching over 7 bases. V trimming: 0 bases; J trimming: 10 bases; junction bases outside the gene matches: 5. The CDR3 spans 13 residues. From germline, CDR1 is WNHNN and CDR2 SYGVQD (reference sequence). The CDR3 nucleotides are TGCGCCAGCAGTGAGTCTCACAGGGGATCAGCTTTCTTT. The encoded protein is CASSESHRGSAFF.

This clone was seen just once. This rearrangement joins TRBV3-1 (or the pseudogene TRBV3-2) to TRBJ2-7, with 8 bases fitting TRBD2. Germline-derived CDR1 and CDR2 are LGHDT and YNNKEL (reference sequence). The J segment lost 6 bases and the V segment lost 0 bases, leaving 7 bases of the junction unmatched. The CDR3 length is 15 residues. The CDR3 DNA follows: TGTGCCAGCAGCCAAGATTTGGGGAGCGGGGGCGAGCAGTACTTC. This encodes CASSQDLGSGGEQYF.

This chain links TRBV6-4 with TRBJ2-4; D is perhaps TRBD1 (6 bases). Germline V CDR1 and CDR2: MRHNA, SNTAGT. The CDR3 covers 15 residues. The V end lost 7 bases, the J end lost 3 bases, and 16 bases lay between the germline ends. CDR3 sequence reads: CASTPTWDNKNIQYF. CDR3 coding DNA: TGTGCCAGCACCCCAACCTGGGACAACAAAAACATTCAGTACTTC.

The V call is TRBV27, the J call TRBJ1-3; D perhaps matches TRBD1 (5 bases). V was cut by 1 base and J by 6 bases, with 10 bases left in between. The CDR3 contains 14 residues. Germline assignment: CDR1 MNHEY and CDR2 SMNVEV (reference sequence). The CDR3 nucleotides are TGTGCCAGCAGTTTATTTCGGGGGGAAAACACCATATATTTT. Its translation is CASSLFRGENTIYF.

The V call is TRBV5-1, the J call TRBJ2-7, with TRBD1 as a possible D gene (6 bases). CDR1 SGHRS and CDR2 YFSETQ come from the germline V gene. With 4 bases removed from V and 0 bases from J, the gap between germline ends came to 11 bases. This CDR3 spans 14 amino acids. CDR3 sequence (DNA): TGCGCCAGCAGCCCGACAGGACTCTCCTACGAGCAGTACTTC. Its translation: CASSPTGLSYEQYF.

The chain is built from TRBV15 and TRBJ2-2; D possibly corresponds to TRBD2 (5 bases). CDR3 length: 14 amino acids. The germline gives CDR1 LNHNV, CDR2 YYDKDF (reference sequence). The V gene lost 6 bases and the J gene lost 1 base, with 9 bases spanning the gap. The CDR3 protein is CATRNEGNTGELFF. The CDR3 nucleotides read TGTGCCACCAGAAACGAGGGGAACACCGGGGAGCTGTTTTTT.